This T cell receptor (beta chain) comes out of a study of shared T cell receptors in the human thymus (dated by TCRdb to about 2021). Context from the whole study: The study examined how self-reactive, shared T-cell receptor alpha chains are generated in the human thymus.

V sheds 4 bases and J sheds 3 bases, leaving 23 bases between their ends. Counted from cysteine to phenylalanine, this CDR3 has 18 amino acids. Only the CDR3 DNA stays, 54 bases, in frame from base 1. The germline V gene (reference sequence) sets CDR1 to SGHNT and CDR2 to YYREEE. The method was the immunoSEQ multiplex PCR assay. Drawn from immuneACCESS, this table holds only the in-frame rearrangements with V and J called that TCRdb kept. Clones are partly lost; checked studies trace under half to an unresolved V gene and leave the rest unexplained. In all, the sample holds about 380,000 clones, and roughly 94% of those were seen once. Of the sample, about 0.02% falls within the top ten clones. Concerning this clone: Its cognate antigen has yet to be identified. No much larger clonotype is one base removed from it; base qualities were not supplied.

The sequence was obtained from a human donor. Here the chain combines TRBV5-4 and TRBJ1-5; a confident D gene designation cannot be given. The sample comprised thymocytes. The CDR3 has the sequence CASSRQPPLKGANQPQHF. At the DNA level, the sequence is TGTGCCAGCAGCCGCCAGCCTCCATTAAAGGGCGCCAATCAGCCCCAGCATTTT.